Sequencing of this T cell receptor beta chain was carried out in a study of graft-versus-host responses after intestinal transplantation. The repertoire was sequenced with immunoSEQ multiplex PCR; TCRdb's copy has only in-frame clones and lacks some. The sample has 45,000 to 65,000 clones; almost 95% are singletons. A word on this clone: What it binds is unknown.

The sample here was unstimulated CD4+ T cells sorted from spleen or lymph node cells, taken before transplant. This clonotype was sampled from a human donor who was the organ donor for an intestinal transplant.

CDR3 DNA sequence: TGTGCCAGCAGCGTACGAGGGGGGGTTCCAGATACGCAGTATTTT. Residues: CASSVRGGVPDTQYF. The chain is built from TRBV9 and TRBJ2-3, with D possibly being TRBD2 (7 bases). Trimming took 1 base from V and 4 from J, leaving 13 bases between them. Germline values: CDR1 SGDLS, CDR2 YYNGEE. This CDR3 contains 15 residues. Complete variable domain (other parts from reference TRBV9 and TRBJ2-3): DSGVTQTPKHLITATGQRVTLRCSPRSGDLSVYWYQQSLDQGLQFLIQYYNGEERAKGNILERFSAQQFPDLHSELNLSSLELGDSALYFCASSVRGGVPDTQYFGPGTRLTVL.